This T cell receptor (beta chain) was sequenced during a study of T cell repertoires in cytomegalovirus infection (dated by TCRdb to about 2019). A note on the overall study: Peptide stimulations targeted recently identified HLA-C-restricted CMV epitopes, whose presentation resists viral immunomodulation, together with well-studied HLA-B-restricted epitopes. Because public TCR beta signatures pointed to carriage of CMV infection together with the matching HLA type, the HLA type of each donor mattered for the analysis.

At the junction V is shortened by 6 bases and J by 8 bases, with 13 bases in between. For CDR1 and CDR2, the germline V gene lists MGHDK and SYGVNS. From the cysteine through the phenylalanine, the CDR3 covers 12 amino acids. Kept here is only the CDR3 DNA, which spans 36 bases and is read in frame from base 1. Overall study results and their limits: The ex vivo response was dominated by HLA-C-restricted CMV-specific TCR beta clonotypes, which also provided the single most frequent clonotype in two of eight donors. In both this cohort and an independent roughly 400-donor cohort, the cumulative frequency of public TCR beta family members distinguished carriers of CMV infection plus the relevant HLA type.

The data were produced on an Illumina HiSeq 1500. TCRdb reprocessing: public reads trimmed at Q25 with fastp, clones called with MiXCR, in-frame beta chains kept. Each CDR3 protein appears once, grouped with its most common genes and DNA. The sample data list fewer than 900,000 distinct CDR3 sequences, and under 35% of these were observed just once. About an eighth of the sample comes from the top ten. This clonotype came up a few times. Which antigen it targets is not known. Per-base qualities were not stored, and no clone one base away is much larger. This specimen's treatment or condition label, interpreted: in vitro stimulation with specific CMV peptide epitopes to enrich CMV-specific T cells.

The receptor chain draws on TRBV25-1 and TRBJ1-2, with no D gene named confidently. The origin of this receptor is a human donor in good health (CMV status not recorded). Some clones in this sample may be carry-over from other donors' samples. The specimen was cultured CD8+ T cells from PBMCs, collected from culture after CMV antigen stimulation. The nucleotide sequence reads TGTGCCAGCAGCGACGGGCCGGTGGGCTACACCTTC. Its translation reads: CASSDGPVGYTF.